This TCR beta chain was captured by sequencing in a study of blood T cell repertoires in COVID-19. Study at large: Donors in the United States, Italy and Spain gave samples during acute or convalescent COVID-19. PBMCs, B-cell-depleted T cells, or T cells provided the cDNA or gDNA that made up the material.

Per the original methods: Scientists estimated how many nucleated cells there were by amplifying reference gene primers. This table comes from immunoSEQ multiplex PCR, and its TCRdb copy is limited to in-frame clones, with some not included. That table gives V, J and clone size, and the DNA gave D and trimming. The sample holds under 250,000 clones, roughly 84% seen once. This CDR3 is built from 13 residues. V was cut by 1 base and J by 4 bases, with 7 bases left in between. Germline V gene sequence: CDR1 LNHDA, CDR2 SQIVND (reference sequence). This sequence originates from a middle-aged woman who had recovered from COVID-19. The chain links TRBV19 to TRBJ1-1; perhaps TRBD1 as D (5 bases). Sequencing was performed on peripheral blood. CDR3 amino acids: CASSIGGVTEAFF. The CDR3 DNA follows: TGTGCCAGTAGTATAGGGGGGGTCACTGAAGCTTTCTTT.